One and the same sample provided the 18 T cell receptor beta chains below, sequenced in a study of CD4 T cells in relation to SARS-CoV-2 and coronaviruses. Unexposed donor CD4+ T cells date from about 2011-2018, before the COVID-19 pandemic. The cells were cultured for 10 days before CD4+ T cells were isolated. These TCRs are of unknown antigen specificity. Profiling relied on immunoSEQ multiplex PCR, and the TCRdb table lists in-frame clones only, not all of them. Among about 21,000 clones listed, over 65% were seen once. Sequencing was done on a sample of CD4+ T cells from PBMCs, cultured in vitro. These receptors originate from a human donor in good health.

The chain joins TRBV7-3 to TRBJ1-1; D remains ambiguous. Trimming shortened V by 5 bases and J by 2 bases, and 6 bases separated the two germline ends. Germline loops: CDR1 SGHTA, CDR2 FQGTGA. This CDR3 contains 12 residues. The DNA of the CDR3 is TGTGCCAGCAGCGCACAAAACACTGAAGCTTTCTTT. It codes for CASSAQNTEAFF.

The J gene is TRBJ2-7, the V gene TRBV13; 10 nucleotides match TRBD2. CDR3 length equals 14 residues. Trimming at V came to 6 bases and at J to 5 bases, leaving 7 bases not matched to a gene. Per the germline V gene, CDR1 is PRHDT and CDR2 is FYEKMQ (reference sequence). The CDR3: CASRRAGGPHEQYF. CDR3 DNA: TGTGCCAGCAGACGAGCGGGAGGGCCCCACGAGCAGTACTTC.

This clone was seen only a few times. The chain combines TRBV28 with TRBJ2-1; a weak D match, TRBD1 (5 bases). CDR1 MDHEN and CDR2 SYDVKM come from the germline V gene. The CDR3 runs to 17 residues. Trimming cost V 1 base and J 6 bases, with 19 bases left between them. The CDR3 sequence: CASSLFQGVSGGNEQFF. The CDR3 coding sequence is TGTGCCAGCAGTTTATTTCAAGGGGTGTCGGGTGGCAATGAGCAGTTCTTC.

V is TRBV7-3 and J is TRBJ2-1; 9 nucleotides match TRBD1. V trimming: 5 bases; J trimming: 10 bases; junction bases outside the gene matches: 6. This CDR3 has 13 amino acids. CDR1 is SGHTA, CDR2 FQGTGA, per germline. CDR3 residues: CASSPGTGYEQFF. The CDR3 DNA reads as TGTGCCAGCAGCCCCGGGACAGGGTACGAGCAGTTCTTC. Filled out from reference TRBV7-3 and TRBJ2-1, the complete variable domain reads GAGVSQTPSNKVTEKGKYVELRCDPISGHTALYWYRQSLGQGPEFLIYFQGTGAADDSGLPNDRFFAVRPEGSVSTLKIQRTERGDSAVYLCASSPGTGYEQFFGPGTRLTVL.

V gene TRBV20-1 combines with J gene TRBJ1-5; the D is unclear. The CDR3 is 13 amino acids. In germline, CDR1 is DFQATT, CDR2 SNEGSKA (reference sequence). Between the trimmed V and J ends, which lost 3 bases and 6 bases, there was a span of 12 bases. The CDR3 reads CSASAVVGQPQHF. The CDR3 DNA reads as TGCAGTGCTAGTGCGGTTGTTGGTCAGCCCCAGCATTTT.

V gene TRBV19 combines with J gene TRBJ2-1; a weak D match, TRBD1 (6 bases). Germline V gives CDR1 LNHDA, CDR2 SQIVND (reference sequence). The CDR3 is 15 amino acids. V was clipped by 8 bases and J by 0 bases, with 14 bases between them. For the CDR3, the DNA is TGTGCCAGTGGTTTCGTGACAGGCTCCTACAATGAGCAGTTCTTC. This translates into CASGFVTGSYNEQFF.

This chain connects TRBV24-1 to TRBJ2-7; 9 bases align to TRBD1. The CDR3 runs 15 residues. V lost 3 bases and J lost 7; bases outside the gene matches: 9. Germline CDR1 is KGHDR and CDR2 is SFDVKD. CDR3 nucleotides: TGTGCCACCAGTGATCCCGGGACAGGGAGGTGGGAGCAGTACTTC. This translates into CATSDPGTGRWEQYF.

The chain couples TRBV19 to TRBJ1-5, with D hard to call. CDR3 length: 12 residues. Trimming took 3 bases from V and 7 from J, leaving 7 bases between them. Germline CDR1 reads LNHDA; CDR2 reads SQIVND (reference sequence). The CDR3 loop reads CASSMGGQPQHF. CDR3 coding DNA: TGTGCCAGTAGTATGGGAGGGCAGCCCCAGCATTTT. Filled out from reference TRBV19 and TRBJ1-5, the complete variable domain reads DGGITQSPKYLFRKEGQNVTLSCEQNLNHDAMYWYRQDPGQGLRLIYYSQIVNDFQKGDIAEGYSVSREKKESFPLTVTSAQKNPTAFYLCASSMGGQPQHFGDGTRLSIL.

The V call is TRBV18, the J call TRBJ1-1; D not certain. With 3 bases removed from V and 1 base from J, the gap between germline ends came to 15 bases. Looked up from germline, CDR1 is KGHSH and CDR2 is LQKENI. This CDR3 has 16 amino acids. CDR3 in amino acids: CASSPYLIGQNTEAFF. In nucleotides, the CDR3 is TGTGCCAGCTCACCCTATCTTATTGGGCAGAACACTGAAGCTTTCTTT.

CDR3 sequence reads: CASSKGQPYGYTF. In DNA form, the CDR3 reads TGTGCCAGCAGCAAGGGACAGCCCTATGGCTACACCTTC. The V gene is TRBV6-5, the J gene TRBJ1-2, with 7 positions matching TRBD1. V trimming: 6 bases; J trimming: 4 bases; junction bases outside the gene matches: 5. This CDR3 is built from 13 residues. Germline assignment: CDR1 MNHEY and CDR2 SVGAGI.

The V and J genes are TRBV5-1 and TRBJ2-7; perhaps TRBD2 as D (7 bases). V lost 1 base and J 6 bases, leaving 17 bases between the germline ends. CDR1 and CDR2 from the germline V gene are SGHRS and YFSETQ. The CDR3 extends over 15 amino acids. The DNA for the CDR3 is TGCGCCAGCAGCTTGAGGGGGGAGGGCCTTGGCGAGCAGTACTTC. This encodes CASSLRGEGLGEQYF.

This CDR3 is CASSPRTWTEAFF. For the CDR3, the DNA is TGTGCCAGCTCACCTCGAACTTGGACTGAAGCTTTCTTT. The rearrangement links TRBV18 to TRBJ1-1; D unresolved. With 3 bases removed from V and 5 bases from J, the gap between germline ends came to 10 bases. The CDR3 has 13 amino acids. CDR1 is KGHSH, CDR2 LQKENI, per germline.

The sample holds a few counts of this clone. This chain links TRBV3-1 (or the pseudogene TRBV3-2) with TRBJ2-7, with TRBD2 identical over 10 bases. CDR1 and CDR2 (germline): LGHDT, YNNKEL (reference sequence). V dropped 0 bases and J dropped 1; count of bases not matched to a gene: 9. This CDR3 contains 18 residues. CDR3 sequence: CASSQEDLAGGLSYEQYF. DNA for the CDR3: TGTGCCAGCAGCCAAGAGGATTTAGCGGGAGGTTTATCCTACGAGCAGTACTTC.

V is TRBV5-1 and J is TRBJ2-3, with D perhaps TRBD2 (6 bases). The CDR3 spans 15 residues. Between the trimmed V and J ends, which lost 4 bases and 3 bases, there was a span of 15 bases. Germline-derived CDR1 and CDR2 are SGHRS and YFSETQ. CDR3 DNA: TGCGCCAGCAGCCTTAGGGGACTGCCGACAGATACGCAGTATTTT. Its protein product is CASSLRGLPTDTQYF.

V gene TRBV5-1 combines with J gene TRBJ2-1; TRBD2 matches at 8 bases. The CDR3 runs 16 residues. Per germline, CDR1 SGHRS and CDR2 YFSETQ. V gave up 0 bases and J gave up 3 bases; unmatched junction bases: 5. For the CDR3, the DNA is TGCGCCAGCAGCTTGGCCGGGACTAGACTCTACAATGAGCAGTTCTTC. Translating gives CASSLAGTRLYNEQFF.

The rearrangement links TRBV10-3 to TRBJ2-7; 9 nucleotides agree with TRBD1. V dropped 6 bases and J dropped 1; count of bases not matched to a gene: 7. This CDR3 is built from 15 residues. CDR1 is ENHRY, CDR2 SYGVKD, per germline. CDR3 nucleotides: TGTGCCATCAGGGCACCGGGACAGGGTTCCTACGAGCAGTACTTC. Its translation is CAIRAPGQGSYEQYF.

A single count supports this clone. This rearrangement joins TRBV9 to TRBJ1-4, with D hard to call. The CDR3 runs 16 residues. Trimming removed 4 bases from V and 0 bases from J, with 13 bases in between. Germline values: CDR1 SGDLS, CDR2 YYNGEE. The CDR3 coding sequence is TGTGCCAGCAGCCGGAATCCTTCAGCAACTAATGAAAAACTGTTTTTT. It is translated as CASSRNPSATNEKLFF.

For the CDR3, the DNA is TGCGCCAGCAGCTTGGCGCGACTAGCGGATGAGCAGTTCTTC. This translates into CASSLARLADEQFF. This chain connects TRBV5-1 to TRBJ2-1; 9 bases align to TRBD2. Germline CDR1 SGHRS, CDR2 YFSETQ. The CDR3 runs to 14 residues. V trimming: 0 bases; J trimming: 8 bases; junction bases outside the gene matches: 3.